This passage covers 6 T cell receptor beta chains from one sample sequenced in a study of T cell responses to AZD1222 COVID-19 vaccine. The data were produced by immunoSEQ multiplex PCR, yet TCRdb's version contains in-frame clones alone and is incomplete. Of approximately 83,000 clones listed, around nine tenths are singletons. Sequenced here: peripheral blood, sampled on day 0 of MenACWY control vaccination. The receptors were gathered from an adult in good health.

The chain combines TRBV6-5 with TRBJ2-1; TRBD1 agrees at 8 bases. The CDR3 consists of 14 residues. V lost 6 bases and J lost 6; bases outside the gene matches: 7. Germline CDR1 is MNHEY and CDR2 is SVGAGI. CDR3 DNA sequence: TGTGCCAGCAGCCTGGACAGGGTGGGCAATGAGCAGTTCTTC. Translation gives CASSLDRVGNEQFF.

CDR3: CASSQADAFPANYGYTF. The CDR3 region has the DNA TGTGCCAGCAGCCAAGCCGACGCCTTCCCAGCTAACTATGGCTACACCTTC. The gene calls are TRBV3-1 (or the pseudogene TRBV3-2) and TRBJ1-2; no reliable D call. This CDR3 spans 17 amino acids. V was trimmed by 1 base and J by 0 bases, leaving 15 bases between them. Germline V lookup: CDR1 LGHDT, CDR2 YNNKEL (reference sequence).

The V and J genes are TRBV27 and TRBJ2-7; possibly TRBD2 for D (6 bases). This CDR3 contains 13 residues. CDR1 is MNHEY, CDR2 SMNVEV, per germline (reference sequence). The germline V and J ends were trimmed by 5 bases and 3 bases, with 11 bases remaining between them. The DNA for the CDR3 is TGTGCCAGCAGTCCCGGGACTGTCTACGAGCAGTACTTC. It codes for CASSPGTVYEQYF.

This chain connects TRBV12-5 to TRBJ2-5; the match to TRBD2 covers 9 bases. Germline CDR1 reads LGHNT; CDR2 reads FRNRAP. This CDR3 is 14 amino acids long. Trimming cost V 6 bases and J 4 bases; bases outside gene matches: 6. In nucleotides, the CDR3 is TGTGCTAGTGGCGCGGGGGGGGGCACAGAGACCCAGTACTTC. Its protein is CASGAGGGTETQYF.

This sequence joins TRBV7-3 and TRBJ2-1, with TRBD2 matching 8 bases. V shed 8 bases, J shed 9 bases, and the junction held 6 bases outside the gene matches. The CDR3 sequence is 12 residues long. Germline V gene data show CDR1 as SGHTA and CDR2 as FQGTGA. DNA for the CDR3: TGTGCCAGCTCCGGGAGGGCGGGTGAGCAGTTCTTC. Translated: CASSGRAGEQFF.

The genes are TRBV7-9 and TRBJ1-5; tentative D call: TRBD1 (5 bases). The CDR3 has 14 amino acids. V was pared by 5 bases and J by 2 bases, with 10 bases between. CDR1 and CDR2 (germline): SEHNR, FQNEAQ (reference sequence). This CDR3 reads CASSNRDGNQPQHF. The DNA for the CDR3 is TGTGCCAGCAGCAACCGGGACGGCAATCAGCCCCAGCATTTT.